This T cell receptor beta chain derives from a study of blood T cell repertoires in COVID-19. For the study at large: Some COVID-19 samples were acute and others convalescent; all came from the United States, Italy and Spain. Nucleic acid was either cDNA or gDNA, and it came from T cells, B-cell-depleted T cells, or PBMCs.

This CDR3 spans 15 amino acids. Trimming removed 5 bases from V and 1 base from J; junction bases left unmatched: 3. CDR1 is MNHEY, CDR2 SVGEGT, per germline. Per the original data handling: Using reference gene primer amplification, nucleated cell counts were estimated. Repertoires were generated with immunoSEQ multiplex PCR, while TCRdb's copy carries only in-frame clones and drops some. That table is the source of V, J and clone size, and D and trimming were worked out from the DNA. This sample has roughly 100,000 clones, with over 70% found just once. This clone came up a few times. The material sequenced was peripheral blood. V and J are TRBV6-2 or TRBV6-3 and TRBJ2-7; TRBD2 matches at 12 bases. The TCR originated in a human donor in a cohort sampled during active or convalescent COVID-19. For the CDR3, the DNA is TGTGCCAGCAGTCCCGGACTAGCGGGATCCTACGAGCAGTACTTC. This gives the protein CASSPGLAGSYEQYF.